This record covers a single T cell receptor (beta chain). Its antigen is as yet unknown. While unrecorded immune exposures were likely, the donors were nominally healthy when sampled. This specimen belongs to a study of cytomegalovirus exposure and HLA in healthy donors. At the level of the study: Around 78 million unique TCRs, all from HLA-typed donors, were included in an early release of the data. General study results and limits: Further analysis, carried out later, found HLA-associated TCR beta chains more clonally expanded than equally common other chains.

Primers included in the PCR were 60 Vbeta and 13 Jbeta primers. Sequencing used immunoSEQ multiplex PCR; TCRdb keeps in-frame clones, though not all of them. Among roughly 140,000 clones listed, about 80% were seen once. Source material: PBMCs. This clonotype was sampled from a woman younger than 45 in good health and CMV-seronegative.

CDR3 loop: CASSYGTGLDYGYTF. CDR3 nucleotides: TGTGCCAGCAGTTACGGGACAGGTTTGGACTATGGCTACACCTTC. This chain links TRBV6-5 with TRBJ1-2; 8 nucleotides match TRBD1. The CDR3 runs to 15 residues. V was clipped by 2 bases and J by 3 bases; unmatched bases: 5. Germline CDR1 reads MNHEY; CDR2 reads SVGAGI.